The 19 T cell receptor beta chains reported below all come from one sample, sequenced in a study of cytomegalovirus exposure and HLA in healthy donors. PCR involved 60 Vbeta and 13 Jbeta primers. TCRdb's copy holds only in-frame clones and misses some; the assay was immunoSEQ multiplex PCR. The repertoire holds about 150,000 clones, with around 9.6% as singletons. Sample: PBMCs. These receptors all come from a male donor in good health and CMV-seronegative.

The V call is TRBV27, the J call TRBJ2-3; D gene unclear. Trimming cost V 2 bases and J 2 bases, with 8 bases left between them. In germline, CDR1 is MNHEY, CDR2 SMNVEV (reference sequence). This CDR3 is built from 14 residues. The CDR3 DNA follows: TGTGCCAGCAGTTTAAACAGATACACAGATACGCAGTATTTT. Protein sequence: CASSLNRYTDTQYF.

The table lists this clone with a few counts. The chain recombines TRBV5-8 with TRBJ2-3; D is perhaps TRBD1 (6 bases). TRBJ2-5 matches the DNA end more closely, so the J call is doubtful. The CDR3 sequence is 13 residues long. CDR1 is SGHTS and CDR2 is YDEGEE in the germline V gene. DNA for the CDR3: TGTGCCAGCAGCTGGGGAACAGGGGAGACCCAGTACTTC. Amino acid sequence: CASSWGTGETQYF.

This clone is a singleton in its sample. The junction and the germline gene differ at one end; a read error may be behind it. Distinct nucleotide sequences in the sample also encode this CDR3. The chain uses TRBV6-5 and TRBJ2-7; a possible D gene is TRBD2 (6 bases). Germline V lookup: CDR1 MNHEY, CDR2 SVGAGI. CDR3 length: 15 amino acids. The chain's CDR3 is CASSFAEGSTYEQYF. The CDR3 DNA sequence: TGCGCCAGCAGTTTCGCGGAGGGATCAACCTACGAGCAGTACTTC.

The rearrangement links TRBV5-6 to TRBJ2-7, with D tentatively TRBD1 (5 bases). CDR1 is SGHDT and CDR2 is YYEEEE in the germline V gene. V was clipped by 4 bases and J by 3 bases, with 23 bases between them. The CDR3 runs 17 residues. The CDR3 reads CASSRLDSYQPFYEQYF. The CDR3 nucleotides read TGTGCCAGCAGCCGGCTCGACAGCTATCAACCTTTCTACGAGCAGTACTTC.

The sample holds a few counts of this clone. J is TRBJ1-1 and V is TRBV19; 11 bases map to TRBD1. CDR1 and CDR2 from the germline V gene are LNHDA and SQIVND (reference sequence). This CDR3 has 14 residues. Unmatched junction bases numbered 2, after V lost 5 bases and J lost 3 bases. Here the CDR3 reads CASSLGQGDTEAFF. CDR3 coding DNA: TGTGCCAGTAGTTTGGGACAGGGGGACACTGAAGCTTTCTTT.

There are a few counts of this clone. The genes are TRBV27 and TRBJ2-7; D possibly corresponds to TRBD2 (5 bases). The CDR3 runs to 19 residues. V was trimmed by 5 bases and J by 2 bases, leaving 28 bases between them. Germline V gives CDR1 MNHEY, CDR2 SMNVEV (reference sequence). The CDR3 loop reads CASSTIPLAWTQTPYEQYF. CDR3 in DNA: TGTGCCAGCAGTACTATCCCTCTAGCATGGACCCAAACCCCCTACGAGCAGTACTTC.

This rearrangement joins TRBV9 to TRBJ1-3; possibly TRBD1 for D (6 bases). The germline gives CDR1 SGDLS, CDR2 YYNGEE. V shed 0 bases and J shed 4 bases, with 11 bases lying between them. The CDR3 loop spans 15 amino acids. The CDR3 DNA reads TGTGCCAGCAGCGTAGGAGGGGGTCCCGGAAACACCATATATTTT. Translation: CASSVGGGPGNTIYF.

The chain recombines TRBV7-8 with TRBJ1-1; 7 positions agree with TRBD1. Germline lookup yields CDR1 SGHVS and CDR2 FQNEAQ. The CDR3 runs to 15 residues. V lost 5 bases and J lost 1; bases outside the gene matches: 7. CDR3 DNA: TGTGCCAGCAGCCAGATGAGACAGGGGAACACTGAAGCTTTCTTT. Its translation is CASSQMRQGNTEAFF.

This clone came up a few times. The junction shows a germline mismatch at one end, possibly a read error. The J gene is TRBJ1-2, the V gene TRBV7-2, with D uncertain. Per germline, CDR1 SGHTA and CDR2 FQGNSA. The CDR3 length is 11 residues. The CDR3 coding sequence is TGTGCCAGCAGCCTAGCCCTAGGCTACACCTTC. Amino acid sequence: CASSLALGYTF.

V usage is TRBV5-1 and J usage is TRBJ2-1; 8 bases align to TRBD2. Trimming cost V 2 bases and J 9 bases; bases outside gene matches: 10. This CDR3 has 15 residues. In germline, CDR1 is SGHRS, CDR2 YFSETQ. CDR3 protein: CASSLGLAATPEQFF. DNA for the CDR3: TGCGCCAGCAGCTTAGGACTAGCCGCGACCCCTGAGCAGTTCTTC.

The V call is TRBV18, the J call TRBJ2-5, with D maybe TRBD1 (5 bases). The J call may not be correct, given that the DNA end is closer to TRBJ2-7. Looked up from germline, CDR1 is KGHSH and CDR2 is LQKENI. The CDR3 is made up of 15 amino acids. The CDR3 is CASSPPGAFSYEQYF. In nucleotides, the CDR3 is TGTGCCAGCTCACCCCCTGGGGCCTTCTCCTACGAGCAGTACTTC.

This clone has more than one count but fewer than ten. This sequence joins TRBV6-6 and TRBJ2-5; TRBD2 aligns across 8 bases. Trimming removed 6 bases from V and 3 bases from J; junction bases left unmatched: 6. This CDR3 comprises 14 residues. CDR1 is MNHNY, CDR2 SVGAGI, per germline (reference sequence). The CDR3 sequence is CASSPPGGEETQYF. For the CDR3, the DNA is TGTGCCAGCAGCCCCCCCGGGGGGGAAGAGACCCAGTACTTC.

The V call is TRBV5-6, the J call TRBJ2-1, with D tentatively TRBD2 (7 bases). Per germline, CDR1 SGHDT and CDR2 YYEEEE. This CDR3 has 15 amino acids. V lost 2 bases, J lost 6 bases, and 15 bases lay in between. CDR3 sequence reads: CASSFVRGAGNEQFF. CDR3 nucleotides: TGTGCCAGCAGCTTCGTCCGGGGGGCAGGCAATGAGCAGTTCTTC.

This clone came up a few times. The rearrangement links TRBV6-5 to TRBJ2-7; D call uncertain. The CDR3 is 13 amino acids. CDR1 is MNHEY and CDR2 is SVGAGI in the germline V gene. Between the trimmed V and J ends, which lost 2 bases and 3 bases, there was a span of 8 bases. The CDR3 bases are TGTGCCAGCAGTTACCTTAACAACTACGAGCAGTACTTC. It is translated as CASSYLNNYEQYF.

V and J are TRBV28 and TRBJ2-2; 8 nucleotides line up with TRBD1. CDR3 size: 15 residues. The V gene's germline CDR1 is MDHEN and CDR2 SYDVKM. Unmatched junction bases numbered 7, after V lost 5 bases and J lost 5 bases. CDR3 in DNA: TGTGCCAGCAGTAAGACAGGGGCTCGGACCGGGGAGCTGTTTTTT. Encoded protein: CASSKTGARTGELFF.

This clone showed up just a few times. V usage is TRBV11-2 and J usage is TRBJ1-1, with 9 bases that match TRBD1. This CDR3 is built from 15 residues. Germline V gives CDR1 SGHAT, CDR2 FQNNGV. V gave up 4 bases and J gave up 0 bases; unmatched junction bases: 3. Here the CDR3 DNA reads TGTGCCAGCAGCTCAACAGGGGGCATGAACACTGAAGCTTTCTTT. Translation: CASSSTGGMNTEAFF.

The rearrangement joins TRBV28 to TRBJ2-1; 12 bases line up with TRBD2. The germline gives CDR1 MDHEN, CDR2 SYDVKM. The ends lost 3 bases at V and 2 bases at J; junction bases unmatched: 2. The CDR3 contains 16 residues. The CDR3 spells CASSFTSGGTYNEQFF. The CDR3 coding sequence is TGTGCCAGCAGTTTCACTAGCGGGGGGACCTACAATGAGCAGTTCTTC.

J is TRBJ1-3 and V is TRBV4-3; perhaps TRBD1 as D (5 bases). Germline loops: CDR1 LGHNA, CDR2 YSLEER. The CDR3 is 16 amino acids. Trimming shortened V by 0 bases and J by 4 bases, and 13 bases separated the two germline ends. This CDR3 is CASSQDLRGFGNTIYF. In DNA, the CDR3 is TGCGCCAGCAGCCAAGATTTAAGGGGCTTCGGAAACACCATATATTTT.

This chain uses TRBV29-1 with TRBJ2-1; 9 nucleotides align to TRBD2. The V and J ends lost 3 bases and 1 base, in that order; junction bases with no gene match: 4. The germline gives CDR1 SQVTM, CDR2 ANQGSEA. CDR3 length: 15 residues. CDR3 DNA: TGCAGCGTTGAGGGTAGCGGGGGTTCCTACAATGAGCAGTTCTTC. Translation gives CSVEGSGGSYNEQFF.